Detailed here is one T cell receptor beta chain. The antigen is unknown. The data originate from a study of lymphopenia after photon versus proton radiotherapy. Overall study findings and caveats: Under photons, naive T cells and diversity fell while effector/memory populations rose. After the lymphocyte nadir, photon-treated repertoires showed oligoclonal expansion, especially of CD8+ Temra cells. Better survival with proton therapy was suggested as possible, not demonstrated.

Profiling relied on immunoSEQ multiplex PCR, and the TCRdb table lists in-frame clones only, not all of them. The sample includes approximately 45,000 clones, over 75% of them seen just once. The sequencing here drew on peripheral blood, taken from a patient treated with photon-based radiotherapy. This TCR was recovered from a man aged 35 to 55 with gastric cancer.

CDR3 region: CASSLGRAGELFF. For the CDR3, the DNA is TGTGCCAGCAGCTTGGGACGGGCCGGGGAGCTGTTTTTT. The rearrangement joins TRBV5-6 to TRBJ2-2; no clear D gene. The V end was cut by 0 bases, the J end by 6 bases, with 6 bases between. The CDR3 extends over 13 amino acids. Germline V gives CDR1 SGHDT, CDR2 YYEEEE.